Sequencing of this T cell receptor (beta chain) was carried out in a study of cytomegalovirus exposure and HLA in healthy donors (dated by TCRdb to the late 2010s). In terms of the full investigation: An earlier analysis of several hundred of the donors reported roughly 300 Gb of sequence data and more than 90 million unique TCR beta sequences from about 200 million T cells. Across 398 genotyped donors of the cohort, an average of approximately 240,000 unique TCR beta nucleotide sequences per donor were sequenced, and 15% to 20% of those sequences were non-productive. In a later genetic analysis, genome-wide SNP genotypes for about 55% of the roughly 700 donors were used, and that subset was treated as a discovery cohort. The T cell repertoires of 700 or so subjects were profiled by immunosequencing and related to cytomegalovirus serostatus. The study combined high-throughput TCR immunosequencing, statistical association of individual TCRs with disease status, and machine learning to predict cytomegalovirus infection status. A later analysis re-examined previously published TCR beta repertoires from around 670 donors and added high-resolution HLA genotyping to investigate patterns of TCR occurrence. Typing coverage differed by locus: A, B, C, DRB1 and DQB1 were typed in roughly 629-630 donors, DQA1 in roughly 510, DPA1 in approximately 600, and DPB1 in approximately 450. The study aimed to test whether signatures of past pathogen exposure could be identified by cataloging public T cell receptors. Of the roughly 400 genotyped donors, about 80% fell in the genetic ancestry cluster associated with self-reported Caucasian donors. Rather than drawing on any new phenotypic data, the later analysis identified candidate immune exposures from TCR beta sequences and the way those sequences occurred across donors. Roughly 300 gigabases of sequencing data and 91 million or so unique TCR sequences made up an early release that covered several hundred HLA-typed donors. Donor age, sex, ethnicity and CMV serostatus were compiled together with the repertoire data. Along with the approximately 700-subject first cohort, a separate validation cohort of more than 90 different subjects was used. HLA typing covered class I and class II loci at four-digit resolution. To decide whether each TCR beta V gene segment behaved as functional or pseudogenic, an earlier analysis of approximately 620 of the donors relied on high-throughput TCR beta sequencing. All discovery cohort repertoires had been generated using a single sequencing platform. A few DR-DQ haplotypes were treated as single units for association and clustering because of strong linkage in the cohort.

Results and caveats for the whole study, not just this receptor: In an earlier analysis of 450 to 750 of the donors, most TCR beta V segments appeared in productive rearrangements about 87% or about 30% of the time, broadly matching IMGT annotations. When HLA alleles, especially DR and DQ, strongly co-occurred, TCR associations were difficult to assign to individual alleles. Because counts were too low, 15 to 20 rarely observed V segments, including chromosome 9 orphons, were left out of the earlier analysis of approximately 500 of the donors. The classifier was reported to diagnose cytomegalovirus status with high specificity and sensitivity in both the original and validation cohorts. A group of highly shared sequence variants was considered likely to be a technical artifact of the sequencing pipeline. This cohort had only TCR beta chains sequenced, and the lack of alpha or paired-chain data limited which features could be detected. It was suggested by the authors that the approach could potentially be generalized to other disease states and immunological phenotypes. A further reported finding was that TCR beta sequences accurately predicted the HLA-A and HLA-B alleles for most subjects in the first cohort. While some public TCRs were present in many individuals, most TCR sequences turned up only very rarely across donors. In a later genetic analysis, a missense DCLRE1C variant was associated with V-gene and J-gene trimming of TCR beta chains, and the association was replicated in an independent cohort. Linkage disequilibrium might explain the correlated functional status among segregating V segments, but an unknown experimental factor could not be ruled out. In a later analysis, the rate of TCR association differed among HLA loci, with DRB1 alleles having the most associated TCRs and HLA-C alleles having the fewest. Several of the top co-occurrence clusters appeared to be linked to parvovirus B19, influenza, CMV and Epstein-Barr virus, according to a later analysis. A later analysis associated 16,951 TCR beta sequences with specific HLA alleles at a false discovery rate of 0.05. Immune exposure information for the cohort was limited to CMV serostatus. A total of fewer than 200 TCR beta chains were listed by the study as associated with cytomegalovirus. Compared with equally common non-associated chains, HLA-associated TCR beta chains in a later analysis were more clonally expanded and had lower generation probabilities. Some IMGT-functional V segments, including TRBV6-2 and TRBV6-3, could not be told apart with the 87-base-pair reads, so those segments were excluded. Because HLA typing was missing for some donors at each locus, association tests included only the typed subset. In vitro tests confirmed that a few of the cytomegalovirus-associated TCR beta chains recognize cytomegalovirus antigens. Compared with the 666-donor mean, donors in an Asian-associated ancestry cluster had fewer N-insertions in productive TCRs, according to a later genetic analysis. Most CMV-associated TCR beta chains appeared to be HLA-restricted in a later analysis, and the HLA associations seemed to be driven largely by CMV exposure. Sequencing depth was assumed to be roughly uniform across donors in the presence/absence analyses, though that assumption may not hold.

Sequences SGHNT (CDR1) and YYREEE (CDR2) are obtained from the germline V gene (reference sequence). CDR3 length: 15 amino acids, cysteine to phenylalanine. Only CDR3 DNA is held: 45 bases, read in frame from base 1. Trimmed from V: 0 bases; trimmed from J: 8 bases; junction bases lacking a gene match: 10. Details on this clone: Its recognized antigen is unknown. Base qualities are not at hand, and no much larger clone is one base apart.

The library was generated by the immunoSEQ multiplex PCR assay. For the multiplex PCR, a mixture combining 60 forward primers for TCR Vbeta segments and 13 reverse primers for TCR Jbeta segments was used. The CDR3 region of rearranged TCR beta genes was amplified from genomic DNA by a multiplex PCR assay. Amplified TCR beta libraries were sequenced as 87-base-pair reads on the Illumina HiSeq System. The source study handled its data this way. A later analysis tallied 80 million to 95 million unique TCR beta chains across the 700 or so repertoires, and around 10 million of those chains were shared by two or more donors. A nearest-neighbor algorithm error-corrected the raw reads and collapsed the reads into unique sequences, merging closely related sequences to remove PCR and sequencing errors. To assign V, D and J gene segments, CDR3 sequences were aligned to IMGT reference sequences. For a sequence to be retained, a match of at least six nucleotides to both a V gene segment and a J gene segment was required. A rearrangement was called productive if the CDR3 had no stop codons and remained in frame with V and J, and every other rearrangement was called non-productive. CDR3 was defined according to IMGT convention as the region running from the second conserved V-encoded cysteine to the conserved J-encoded phenylalanine. The earlier analysis of fewer than 700 of the donors excluded sequences that lacked an unambiguous match to a single V gene segment. An earlier analysis of under 750 of the donors called V segments functional above 56.7% productive rearrangements and segregating when the between-donor standard deviation exceeded 5%. A statistical classification framework was developed to diagnose cytomegalovirus status using the catalog of TCR beta chain sequences. V and J gene assignment, in a later analysis, came from comparing TCR nucleotide sequences with IMGT/GENE-DB human TR gene sequences. In a later analysis, CDR3 sequences and most-parsimonious VDJ recombination scenarios were assigned using the TCRdist pipeline. A later analysis defined each TCR beta chain by its CDR3 amino acid sequence plus V-gene family, and excluded reads lacking a unique V-gene family. As a way to deal with suspected cross-contamination and a sequencing artifact, a later analysis dropped approximately 570 nucleotide sequences that were highly shared and had low generation probability. In a later analysis, a clonal expansion index for each public chain was calculated from normalized within-repertoire ranks of inferred template counts. A later analysis computed generation probabilities with a VDJ recombination model fitted to out-of-frame rearrangements, and checked the results against IGoR. A later analysis scored TCR-TCR, TCR-HLA and TCR-CMV co-occurrence with hypergeometric tests, applying a repertoire-size bias correction to TCR pairs. To estimate false discovery rates, a later analysis permuted the HLA or CMV assignments 20 times. In a later analysis, co-occurring TCRs were grouped using DBSCAN, and TCRdist sequence similarity was added for clustering within HLA-allele-positive subsets. For co-occurrence clustering, repertoires with fewer than 30,000 or more than 120,000 public chains were excluded, along with about five repertoires with anomalous nucleotide sharing. The immuneACCESS repertoire file appears here via TCRdb, limited to in-frame rearrangements. These files lack a portion of the clones; in checked studies, under half of the deficit traces to unresolved V genes, and the cause of the others is not known. D and trimming were read from the DNA, whereas the V and J calls and clone size are those reported in that table. This sample gives roughly 180,000 clones in total; about 82% of them show up just once. The ten largest clones capture about 1.5% of the sample.

In total, approximately 690 healthy bone marrow donors made up the cohort. Cohort members were all nominally healthy when sampled, although unrecorded immune exposures were likely present. The donor was CMV seronegative and belonged to the group of 350 or so seronegative cohort members. A peripheral blood sample was provided by each donor, and peripheral blood mononuclear cells were used for TCR beta sequencing. The Qiagen DNeasy Blood Extraction Kit was used to extract genomic DNA from the blood cell samples. The sample was PBMCs. The TCR originated in a man aged 18 to 30 in good health and CMV-seronegative. The rearranged chain carries TRBV5-4 and TRBJ1-2, with TRBD1 matching 7 junction bases. The DNA sequence is TGTGCCAGCAGCTTGGTAGGACAGGTCCGTGCGGGCTACACCTTC. Its translation reads: CASSLVGQVRAGYTF.